This is a list of T cell receptor beta chains from one sample in a study of blood T cell repertoires in COVID-19. Here immunoSEQ multiplex PCR was the method, and the copy in TCRdb shows in-frame clones only, minus some. The profile covers fewer than 500,000 clones, with around 90% appearing a single time and roughly 0.72% taken by the ten largest. Sequencing was done on a sample of PBMCs or T cells enriched from blood (not recorded which). The source is a woman in her late teens or twenties who had recovered from COVID-19. Both conserved end residues are part of each CDR3. The D gene is left open where the match is weak. The size of a clone is reported for some rows only, either as once, few or many, or as a class for expanded clones.

TRBD1	TRBV6-6	TRBJ2-3	.	CASSLRGDTQYF	TGTGCCAGCAGCCTCAGGGGGGATACGCAGTATTTT
TRBD1	TRBV5-1	TRBJ2-3	.	CASSLVGGLTDTQYF	TGCGCCAGCAGCTTGGTAGGGGGCCTGACAGATACGCAGTATTTT
.	TRBV7-6	TRBJ1-4	.	CASSLAGASEKLFF	TGTGCCAGCAGCTTAGCAGGGGCCTCTGAAAAACTGTTTTTT
TRBD1	TRBV2	TRBJ1-6	.	CASLQGENSPLHF	TGTGCCAGCCTCCAGGGGGAGAATTCACCCCTCCACTTT
.	TRBV18	TRBJ1-2	once	CASSPGANYGYTF	TGTGCCAGCTCACCGGGAGCTAACTATGGCTACACCTTC
.	TRBV2	TRBJ1-4	.	CASRGVSGGNEKLFF	TGTGCCAGCAGAGGTGTATCGGGTGGTAATGAAAAACTGTTTTTT
.	TRBV7-9	TRBJ2-1	.	CASSPGDEQFF	TGTGCCAGCAGCCCAGGCGATGAGCAGTTCTTC
.	TRBV7-2	TRBJ2-1	.	CASTRGDYNEQFF	TGTGCCAGCACCCGCGGGGATTACAATGAGCAGTTCTTC
TRBD1	TRBV19	TRBJ1-5	.	CASSIGGTGHQPQHF	TGTGCCAGTAGTATAGGGGGGACAGGGCATCAGCCCCAGCATTTT
.	TRBV5-1	TRBJ2-5	.	CASSLGASAQETQYF	TGCGCCAGCAGCTTGGGGGCTAGCGCACAAGAGACCCAGTACTTC
.	TRBV19	TRBJ1-2	.	CASSIDRRNYGYTF	TGTGCCAGTAGTATTGACAGAAGAAACTATGGCTACACCTTC
.	TRBV5-1	TRBJ1-1	.	CASALEILNTEAFF	TGCGCCAGCGCGCTCGAGATTCTGAACACTGAAGCTTTCTTT
.	TRBV27	TRBJ1-1	.	CASSLFKGGPTEAFF	TGTGCCAGCAGTTTATTTAAGGGAGGTCCCACTGAAGCTTTCTTT
.	TRBV18	TRBJ1-1	.	CASSPETVMNTEAFF	TGTGCCAGCTCACCAGAGACAGTCATGAACACTGAAGCTTTCTTT
.	TRBV19	TRBJ1-5	.	CASTPGDLRYSNQPQHF	TGTGCCAGTACCCCAGGGGACCTACGTTATAGCAATCAGCCCCAGCATTTT
.	TRBV19	TRBJ1-6	.	CASSKKVAPGHSPLHF	TGTGCCAGTAGCAAAAAGGTGGCCCCAGGGCATTCACCCCTCCACTTT
.	TRBV2	TRBJ1-6	.	CASSRRETSYNSPLHF	TGTGCCAGCAGTCGACGGGAAACCTCCTATAATTCACCCCTCCACTTT
TRBD1	TRBV3-1/TRBV3-2	TRBJ1-2	few	CASQQGQGRGYTF	TGTGCCAGCCAACAGGGGCAAGGAAGGGGCTACACCTTC
.	TRBV21-1	TRBJ1-5	.	CASSPKGFGQSGTQHF	TGTGCCAGCAGCCCCAAAGGGTTCGGACAGTCCGGGACCCAGCATTTT
TRBD2	TRBV5-1	TRBJ2-2	.	CASSLAGGTGELFF	TGCGCCAGCAGCTTGGCGGGAGGGACCGGGGAGCTGTTTTTT
.	TRBV7-9	TRBJ2-3	.	CASSPPLGGTDTQYF	TGTGCCAGCAGCCCCCCGTTGGGGGGAACAGATACGCAGTATTTT
.	TRBV6-4	TRBJ1-1	.	CASSRTGIEGTEAFF	TGTGCCAGCAGCCGAACAGGGATTGAGGGCACTGAAGCTTTCTTT
.	TRBV3-1/TRBV3-2	TRBJ2-4	.	CASSPPRGIRNIQYF	TGTGCCAGCAGCCCACCCCGGGGGATCAGAAACATTCAGTACTTC
.	TRBV28	TRBJ1-2	.	CASTTPDTAYGYTF	TGTGCCAGCACCACACCCGACACGGCATATGGCTACACCTTC
TRBD1	TRBV19	TRBJ1-1	.	CASSAPTGGGTEAFF	TGTGCCAGTAGTGCCCCAACAGGGGGCGGCACTGAAGCTTTCTTT
TRBD1	TRBV15	TRBJ2-5	.	CATSRPGTGAGTQYF	TGTGCCACCAGCAGACCCGGGACAGGAGCAGGGACCCAGTACTTC
.	TRBV9	TRBJ1-2	.	CASTDGPGDYGYTF	TGTGCCAGCACCGACGGGCCGGGGGACTATGGCTACACCTTC
.	TRBV25-1	TRBJ1-4	.	CASRSGANEKLFF	TGTGCCAGCCGGTCGGGGGCTAATGAAAAACTGTTTTTT
.	TRBV2	TRBJ1-5	once	CASSEKLQASSNQPQHF	TGTGCCAGCAGTGAAAAGTTACAGGCCTCCAGCAATCAGCCCCAGCATTTT
.	TRBV9	TRBJ1-1	.	CASSSPTGSDEAFF	TGTGCCAGCAGCTCGCCGACGGGAAGCGATGAAGCTTTCTTT
.	TRBV30	TRBJ2-3	.	CAWRDIYTDTQYF	TGTGCCTGGAGAGACATCTACACAGATACGCAGTATTTT
.	TRBV19	TRBJ1-2	.	CASSPDSYYGYTF	TGTGCCAGTAGTCCTGACAGTTACTATGGCTACACCTTC
.	TRBV13	TRBJ2-7	.	CASSFKPGISYEQYF	TGTGCCAGCAGCTTTAAGCCAGGGATCTCCTACGAGCAGTACTTC
.	TRBV5-1	TRBJ1-1	.	CASSREGVNTEAFF	TGCGCCAGCAGCCGAGAAGGGGTGAACACTGAAGCTTTCTTT
.	TRBV19	TRBJ1-6	.	CASTLSTGSPLHF	TGTGCCAGCACCCTTTCGACGGGTTCACCCCTCCACTTT
.	TRBV3-1/TRBV3-2	TRBJ2-7	.	CASSYRARVSYEQYF	TGTGCCAGCAGCTACAGGGCCAGGGTATCCTACGAGCAGTACTTC
.	TRBV10-3	TRBJ1-2	.	CAISAETASYGYTF	TGTGCCATCAGTGCTGAGACAGCGAGCTATGGCTACACCTTC